This record looks at one TCR beta chain sequence and its context. The target of this receptor is not known. No clone much larger than this one lies a single base away; base qualities are absent. This sample was included in a study of cytomegalovirus exposure and HLA in healthy donors (dated by TCRdb to 2015 to 2018). Regarding the complete study: According to a later analysis, one platform produced both the 100 to 150 validation repertoires and the roughly 640 repertoires of the first cohort. The study was designed to test whether signatures of past pathogen exposure could be identified by cataloging public T cell receptors. A separate validation cohort of approximately 130 different subjects was used in addition to the roughly 620-subject first cohort. The study combined high-throughput TCR immunosequencing, statistical association of individual TCRs with disease status, and machine learning to predict cytomegalovirus infection status. Overall study outcomes, separate from this receptor: In the study, around 150 TCR beta chains were listed as associated with cytomegalovirus. It was suggested by the authors that the approach could potentially be generalized to other disease states and immunological phenotypes. All 120 or so repertoires were used to score co-occurrence in the validation cohort in a later analysis, because that analysis had no HLA typing for the cohort. Most TCR sequences were seen in very few donors, while some public TCRs were found in many individuals. In both the original and validation cohorts, the classifier was reported to diagnose cytomegalovirus status with high specificity and sensitivity. In vitro tests confirmed that a few of the cytomegalovirus-associated TCR beta chains recognize cytomegalovirus antigens. Of the cluster scores, 90% to 95% were above 0 in a later analysis, which found that TCRs clustered in the first cohort also tended to co-occur in the roughly 130 validation repertoires.

The library was produced with the immunoSEQ multiplex PCR assay. The published analysis was carried out like this. To diagnose cytomegalovirus status from the catalog of TCR beta chain sequences, a statistical classification framework was built. TCRdb mirrors the immuneACCESS table, restricted to in-frame sequences. Some clones are absent from its copies; in checked studies, under half trace to an unresolved V gene, and the reason for the others is unknown. V and J calls and clone size are those listed in that table; D and trimming were worked out from the DNA. In this sample the table shows about 330,000 clones, 86% of which occur a single time. In total, the top ten clones hold around 0.84% of the sample. From cysteine to phenylalanine, the CDR3 is 16 amino acids long. Left in the record is the CDR3 DNA by itself, 48 bases read in frame from the first base. Trimming accounts for 0 bases at V and 4 bases at J, while the number of junction bases matched to no gene is 3. For CDR1 and CDR2, the germline V gene lists SGDLS and YYNGEE.

Separate from the approximately 700-subject first cohort, the validation cohort of 120 subjects was the group to which the donors belonged. Material: PBMCs. The chain is assembled from TRBV9 and TRBJ2-6; 8 central bases correspond to TRBD1. This clonotype originated in a woman aged 18-29 years in good health and CMV-seronegative. The CDR3 protein sequence reads: CASSVEDRAGANVLTF. The nucleotide sequence is TGTGCCAGCAGCGTAGAGGACAGGGCCGGGGCCAACGTCCTGACTTTC.